These 22 T cell receptor beta chains were all obtained from the same sample, sequenced in a study of T cells expressing NK-cell markers. TCRdb reanalyzed the 5' RACE reads, giving one entry per CDR3 protein sequence and no DNA. The repertoire shows 400,000 to 450,000 distinct CDR3 sequences; the top ten hold 7.3%. The sample comprised blood T cells: a sorted CD56 or NKG2C T cell subset, CD4+ or CD8+ T cells, or bulk PBMC T cells (not recorded which). These receptors all come from a woman between 18 and 70 years old in good health.

The genes are TRBV9 and TRBJ1-5; as DNA is missing, the TRBD1 call by TCRdb cannot be tested. The CDR3 totals 14 residues. Germline assignment: CDR1 SGDLS and CDR2 YYNGEE. CDR3 in amino acids: CASSGGNSNQPQHF.

The rearrangement joins TRBV4-2 to TRBJ2-3; absent DNA, TCRdb's TRBD2 call cannot be checked. CDR3 length equals 15 residues. The germline CDR1 and CDR2 sequences are LGHNA and YNFKEQ. The CDR3 protein is CASSHLSDPTDTQYF.

V is TRBV5-1 and J is TRBJ1-4; TCRdb selects TRBD1, and the lack of DNA leaves this call unchecked. The CDR3 is 16 residues long. The germline V gene encodes CDR1 SGHRS and CDR2 YFSETQ. CDR3 residues: CASSSRQDRKNEKLFF.

The chain uses TRBV6-1 and TRBJ2-1; the TRBD1 assignment by TCRdb is unverifiable without DNA. The CDR3 is 14 residues long. Germline assignment: CDR1 MNHNS and CDR2 SASEGT. The CDR3 spells CASSRTGQYNEQFF.

The J gene is TRBJ2-1, the V gene TRBV6-5; TCRdb's D gene call, TRBD1, goes unchecked for lack of DNA. CDR1 MNHEY and CDR2 SVGAGI come from the germline V gene. CDR3 size: 15 residues. The CDR3 sequence: CASSYSGTGYNEQFF.

CDR3 sequence: CASTTPAGSYNEQFF. The chain combines TRBV12-3 or TRBV12-4 with TRBJ2-1; TCRdb returns TRBD1, unconfirmable since there is no DNA. The CDR3 has 15 residues.

The chain employs TRBV24-1 and TRBJ1-5; with no DNA, the TCRdb D assignment of TRBD1 cannot be verified. CDR3 size: 16 residues. Germline lookup yields CDR1 KGHDR and CDR2 SFDVKD. The CDR3: CATSATGTDSNQPQHF.

The CDR3 loop reads CASSLAGGRLSTDTQYF. This rearrangement joins TRBV27 to TRBJ2-3; no DNA is available, so the TRBD1 call from TCRdb remains unchecked. Germline CDR1 is MNHEY and CDR2 is SMNVEV (reference sequence). The CDR3 spans 17 residues.

This chain links TRBV3-1 with TRBJ2-5; without DNA, the TCRdb call of TRBD2 cannot be checked. Looked up from germline, CDR1 is LGHDT and CDR2 is YNNKEL (reference sequence). CDR3 size: 14 residues. CDR3 loop: CASSPSGGGETQYF.

The rearrangement uses TRBV6-2 or TRBV6-3 and TRBJ2-7. The CDR3 spans 13 residues. CDR1 and CDR2 from the germline V gene are MNHEY and SVGEGT. The CDR3 region is CASSSDITYEQYF.

The chain carries TRBV5-1 and TRBJ2-3; TCRdb calls TRBD2, which cannot be checked without DNA. Germline V gene data show CDR1 as SGHRS and CDR2 as YFSETQ. The CDR3 runs to 17 residues. The CDR3 loop is CASSLLGLAGGRDTQYF.

The chain combines TRBV5-1 with TRBJ1-2; the TCRdb D gene call, TRBD1, has no DNA to confirm it. Germline values: CDR1 SGHRS, CDR2 YFSETQ. The CDR3 runs to 14 residues. CDR3 loop: CASRPGQINYGYTF. The complete variable domain, with remaining parts taken from reference TRBV5-1 and TRBJ1-2, reads KAGVTQTPRYLIKTRGQQVTLSCSPISGHRSVSWYQQTPGQGLQFLFEYFSETQRNKGNFPGRFSGRQFSNSRSEMNVSTLELGDSALYLCASRPGQINYGYTFGSGTRLTVV.

The chain is built from TRBV7-2 and TRBJ1-4. The V gene's germline CDR1 is SGHTA and CDR2 FQGNSA. The CDR3 extends over 17 amino acids. The CDR3 sequence: CASSFSEGTATNEKLFF.

The V gene is TRBV4-3, the J gene TRBJ2-3. CDR1 is LGHNA, CDR2 YSLEER, per germline. The CDR3 has 17 residues. The CDR3 loop reads CASSQGGGASGTDTQYF.

The gene calls are TRBV5-6 and TRBJ1-5. Per the germline V gene, CDR1 is SGHDT and CDR2 is YYEEEE. CDR3 length: 14 amino acids. CDR3 sequence: CASSLTQSNQPQHF.

The rearrangement links TRBV7-9 to TRBJ2-5; TCRdb's D gene call, TRBD1, goes unchecked for lack of DNA. Germline values: CDR1 SEHNR, CDR2 FQNEAQ (reference sequence). This CDR3 is 16 amino acids long. The CDR3: CASSSWDGRVFETQYF.

This rearrangement joins TRBV15 to TRBJ1-4. The CDR3 is 13 residues long. Germline-derived CDR1 and CDR2 are LNHNV and YYDKDF (reference sequence). The chain's CDR3 is CAIEVGNNEKLFF.

The chain employs TRBV6-1 and TRBJ2-5. In germline, CDR1 is MNHNS, CDR2 SASEGT. This CDR3 contains 13 residues. The CDR3 reads CASSEDVWETQYF.

The chain carries TRBV20-1 and TRBJ2-5. The CDR3 sequence is 14 residues long. CDR1 DFQATT and CDR2 SNEGSKA come from the germline V gene (reference sequence). The CDR3 spells CSARRSEYQETQYF.

V gene TRBV4-1 combines with J gene TRBJ1-1; the D gene TCRdb calls, TRBD1, cannot be checked with no DNA. CDR1 and CDR2 (germline): MGHRA, YSYEKL. The length of the CDR3 is 15 residues. CDR3 protein: CASSPLGRGPTEAFF.

This chain joins TRBV29-1 and TRBJ2-7; TCRdb's D gene call, TRBD2, goes unchecked for lack of DNA. CDR3 size: 16 residues. Per the germline V gene, CDR1 is SQVTM and CDR2 is ANQGSEA. CDR3 amino acids: CSVELGLAGESYEQYF.

The V call is TRBV27, the J call TRBJ1-2; TCRdb's D call of TRBD1 is untestable without DNA. CDR1 is MNHEY, CDR2 SMNVEV, per germline (reference sequence). This CDR3 has 14 amino acids. The CDR3 sequence is CASSLSTGGYGYTF.